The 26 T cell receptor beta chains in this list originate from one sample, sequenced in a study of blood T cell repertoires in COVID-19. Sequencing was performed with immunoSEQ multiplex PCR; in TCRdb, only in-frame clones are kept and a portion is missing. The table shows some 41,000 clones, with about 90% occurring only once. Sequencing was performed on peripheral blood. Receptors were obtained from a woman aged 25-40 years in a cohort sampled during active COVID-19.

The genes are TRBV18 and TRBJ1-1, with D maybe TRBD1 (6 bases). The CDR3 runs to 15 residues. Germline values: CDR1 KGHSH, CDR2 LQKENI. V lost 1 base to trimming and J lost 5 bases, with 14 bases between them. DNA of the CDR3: TGTGCCAGCTCACCACTACAGGGCGATCGAACTGAAGCTTTCTTT. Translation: CASSPLQGDRTEAFF. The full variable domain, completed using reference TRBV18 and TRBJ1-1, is NAGVMQNPRHLVRRRGQEARLRCSPMKGHSHVYWYRQLPEEGLKFMVYLQKENIIDESGMPKERFSAEFPKEGPSILRIQQVVRGDSAAYFCASSPLQGDRTEAFFGQGTRLTVV.

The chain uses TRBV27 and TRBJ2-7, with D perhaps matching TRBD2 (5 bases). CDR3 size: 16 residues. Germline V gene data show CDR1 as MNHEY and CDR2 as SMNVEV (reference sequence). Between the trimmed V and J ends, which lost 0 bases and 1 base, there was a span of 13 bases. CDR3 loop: CASSLSSSPTSYEQYF. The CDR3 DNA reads TGTGCCAGCAGTTTATCTTCTAGCCCAACGTCCTACGAGCAGTACTTC.

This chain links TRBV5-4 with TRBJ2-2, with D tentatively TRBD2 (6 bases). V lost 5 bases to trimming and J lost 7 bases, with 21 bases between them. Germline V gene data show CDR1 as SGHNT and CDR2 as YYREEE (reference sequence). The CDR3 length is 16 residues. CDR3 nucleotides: TGTGCCAGCAGATCCTCCGAACGGGAGTATAACGGGGAGCTGTTTTTT. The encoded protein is CASRSSEREYNGELFF.

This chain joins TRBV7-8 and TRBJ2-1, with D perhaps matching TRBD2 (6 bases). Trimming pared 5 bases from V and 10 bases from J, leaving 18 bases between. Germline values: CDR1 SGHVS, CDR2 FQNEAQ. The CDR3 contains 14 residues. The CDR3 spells CASSIRPSVVEQFF. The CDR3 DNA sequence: TGTGCCAGCAGCATTCGCCCTAGCGTTGTAGAGCAGTTCTTC.

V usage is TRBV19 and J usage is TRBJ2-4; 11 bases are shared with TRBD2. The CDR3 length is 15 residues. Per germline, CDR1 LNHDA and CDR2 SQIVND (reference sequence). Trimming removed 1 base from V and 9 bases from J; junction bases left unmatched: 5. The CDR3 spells CASSIGNLAGGIQYF. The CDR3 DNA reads TGTGCCAGTAGTATAGGGAATCTAGCGGGAGGCATTCAGTACTTC. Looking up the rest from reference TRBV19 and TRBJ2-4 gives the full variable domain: DGGITQSPKYLFRKEGQNVTLSCEQNLNHDAMYWYRQDPGQGLRLIYYSQIVNDFQKGDIAEGYSVSREKKESFPLTVTSAQKNPTAFYLCASSIGNLAGGIQYFGAGTRLSVL.

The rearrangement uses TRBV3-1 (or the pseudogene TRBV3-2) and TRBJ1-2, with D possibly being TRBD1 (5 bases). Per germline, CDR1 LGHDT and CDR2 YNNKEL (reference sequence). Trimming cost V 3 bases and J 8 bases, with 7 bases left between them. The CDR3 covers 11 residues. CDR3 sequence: CASSHGQGYTF. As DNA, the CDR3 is TGTGCCAGCAGCCACGGACAAGGCTACACCTTC.

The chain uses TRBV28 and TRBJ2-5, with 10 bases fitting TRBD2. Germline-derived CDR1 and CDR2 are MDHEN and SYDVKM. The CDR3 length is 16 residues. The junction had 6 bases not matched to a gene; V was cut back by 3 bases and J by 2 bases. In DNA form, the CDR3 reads TGTGCCAGCAGTTTGCTACTAGCGGGAAGGCAAGAGACCCAGTACTTC. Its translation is CASSLLLAGRQETQYF.

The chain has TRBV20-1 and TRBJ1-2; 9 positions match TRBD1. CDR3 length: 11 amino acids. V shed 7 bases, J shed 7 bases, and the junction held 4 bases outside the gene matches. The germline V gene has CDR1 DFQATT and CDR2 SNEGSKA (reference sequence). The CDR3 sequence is CSGSTGGGYTF. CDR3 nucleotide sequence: TGCAGTGGATCGACAGGGGGTGGCTACACCTTC.

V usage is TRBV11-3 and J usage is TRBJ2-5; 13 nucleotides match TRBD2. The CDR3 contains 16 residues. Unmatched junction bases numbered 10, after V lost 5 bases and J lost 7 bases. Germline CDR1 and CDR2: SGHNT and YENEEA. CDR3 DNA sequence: TGTGCCAGCAGCCGTGGACTAGCGGGAGCCGGGGGGACCCAGTACTTC. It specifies CASSRGLAGAGGTQYF.

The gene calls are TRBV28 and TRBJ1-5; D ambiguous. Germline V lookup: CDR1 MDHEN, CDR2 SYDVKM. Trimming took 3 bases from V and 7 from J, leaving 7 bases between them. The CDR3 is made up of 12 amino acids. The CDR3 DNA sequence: TGTGCCAGCAGTTTGGCAGCGCAGCCCCAGCATTTT. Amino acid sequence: CASSLAAQPQHF.

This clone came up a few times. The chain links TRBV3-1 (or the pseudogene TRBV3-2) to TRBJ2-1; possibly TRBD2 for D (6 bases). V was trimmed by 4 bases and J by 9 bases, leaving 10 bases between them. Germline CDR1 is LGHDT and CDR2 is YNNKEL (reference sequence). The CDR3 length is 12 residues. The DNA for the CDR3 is TGTGCCAGCAGCCCTGCGGGGACTGAGCAGTTCTTC. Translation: CASSPAGTEQFF.

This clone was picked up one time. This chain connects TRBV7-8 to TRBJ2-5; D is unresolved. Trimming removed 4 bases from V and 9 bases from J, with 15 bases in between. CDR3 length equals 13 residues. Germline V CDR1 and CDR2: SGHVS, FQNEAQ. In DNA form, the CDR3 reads TGTGCCAGCAGCTCCCGAACTATCGAGGCCCAGTACTTC. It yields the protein CASSSRTIEAQYF.

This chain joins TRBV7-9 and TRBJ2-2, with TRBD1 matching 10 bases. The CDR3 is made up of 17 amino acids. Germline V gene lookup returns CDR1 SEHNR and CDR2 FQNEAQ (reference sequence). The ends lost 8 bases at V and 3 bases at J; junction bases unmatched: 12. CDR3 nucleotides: TGTGCCAGCTGGGGGATCAGCGGGACAGGGGACACCGGGGAGCTGTTTTTT. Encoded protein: CASWGISGTGDTGELFF.

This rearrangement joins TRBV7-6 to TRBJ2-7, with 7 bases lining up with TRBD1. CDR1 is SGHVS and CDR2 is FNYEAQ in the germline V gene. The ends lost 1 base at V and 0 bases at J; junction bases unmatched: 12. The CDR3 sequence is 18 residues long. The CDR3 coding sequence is TGTGCCAGCAGCTTAGTACCCATTCTACAGGGGAACTCCTACGAGCAGTACTTC. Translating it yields CASSLVPILQGNSYEQYF.

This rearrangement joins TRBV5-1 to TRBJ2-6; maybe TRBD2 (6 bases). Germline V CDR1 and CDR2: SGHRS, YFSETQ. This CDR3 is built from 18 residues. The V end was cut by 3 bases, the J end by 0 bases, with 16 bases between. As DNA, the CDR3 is TGCGCCAGCAGCTCCACGGGAGTCCACCTCTCTGGGGCCAACGTCCTGACTTTC. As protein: CASSSTGVHLSGANVLTF.

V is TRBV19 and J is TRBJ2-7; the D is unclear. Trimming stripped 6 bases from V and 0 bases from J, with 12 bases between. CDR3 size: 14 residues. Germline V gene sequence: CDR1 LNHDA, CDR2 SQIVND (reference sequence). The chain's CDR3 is CASRSGSSSYEQYF. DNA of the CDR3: TGTGCCAGTAGATCAGGCAGTAGCTCCTACGAGCAGTACTTC. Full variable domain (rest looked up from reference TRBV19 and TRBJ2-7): DGGITQSPKYLFRKEGQNVTLSCEQNLNHDAMYWYRQDPGQGLRLIYYSQIVNDFQKGDIAEGYSVSREKKESFPLTVTSAQKNPTAFYLCASRSGSSSYEQYFGPGTRLTVT.

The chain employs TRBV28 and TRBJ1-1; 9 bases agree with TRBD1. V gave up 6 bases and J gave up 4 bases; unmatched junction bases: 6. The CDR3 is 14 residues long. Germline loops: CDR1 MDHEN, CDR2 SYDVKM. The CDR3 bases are TGTGCCAGCAGCCTCACAGGGGGCATCACTGAAGCTTTCTTT. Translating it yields CASSLTGGITEAFF. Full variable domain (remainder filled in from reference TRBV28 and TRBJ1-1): DVKVTQSSRYLVKRTGEKVFLECVQDMDHENMFWYRQDPGLGLRLIYFSYDVKMKEKGDIPEGYSVSREKKERFSLILESASTNQTSMYLCASSLTGGITEAFFGQGTRLTVV.

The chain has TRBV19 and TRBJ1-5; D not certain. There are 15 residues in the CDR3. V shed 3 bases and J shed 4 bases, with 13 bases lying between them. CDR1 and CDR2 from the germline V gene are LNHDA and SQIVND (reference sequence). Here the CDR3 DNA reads TGTGCCAGTAGTATTAGGCCAACACTAAATCAGCCCCAGCATTTT. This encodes CASSIRPTLNQPQHF.

The DNA for the CDR3 is TGCAGTGCTAGTTCGGCGGGACAGGCGAACTACGAGCAGTACTTC. Translation gives CSASSAGQANYEQYF. J is TRBJ2-7 and V is TRBV20-1; 8 bases are shared with TRBD1. CDR1 and CDR2 from the germline V gene are DFQATT and SNEGSKA (reference sequence). Trimming at V came to 3 bases and at J to 3 bases, leaving 10 bases not matched to a gene. The CDR3 has 15 amino acids.

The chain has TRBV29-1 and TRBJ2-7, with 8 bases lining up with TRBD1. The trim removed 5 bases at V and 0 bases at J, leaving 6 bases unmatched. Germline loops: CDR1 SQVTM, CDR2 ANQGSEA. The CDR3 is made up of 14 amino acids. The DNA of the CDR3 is TGCAGCGTTCTTGGACAGGGACGCTCCTACGAGCAGTACTTC. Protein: CSVLGQGRSYEQYF.

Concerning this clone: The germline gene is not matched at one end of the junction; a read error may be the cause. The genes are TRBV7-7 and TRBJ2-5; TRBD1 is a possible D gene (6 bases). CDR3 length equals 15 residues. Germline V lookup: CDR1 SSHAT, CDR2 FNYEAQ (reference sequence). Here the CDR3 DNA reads TGTGCTAGCAGCCCTATGGCAGGGGTTGGTGAGACCCAGTACTTC. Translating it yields CASSPMAGVGETQYF.

CDR3 amino acids: CASSLDGQGNQPQHF. As DNA, the CDR3 is TGCGCCAGCAGCTTGGATGGGCAGGGCAATCAGCCCCAGCATTTT. The rearrangement uses TRBV5-1 and TRBJ1-5; no definite D call. This CDR3 comprises 15 residues. The germline V gene encodes CDR1 SGHRS and CDR2 YFSETQ. Trimming shortened V by 0 bases and J by 2 bases, and 9 bases separated the two germline ends.

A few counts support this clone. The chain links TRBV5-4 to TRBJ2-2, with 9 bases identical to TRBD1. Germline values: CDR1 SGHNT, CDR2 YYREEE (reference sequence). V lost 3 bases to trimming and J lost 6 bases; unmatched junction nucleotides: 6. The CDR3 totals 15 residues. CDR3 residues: CASSWDRVGAGELFF. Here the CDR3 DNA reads TGTGCCAGCAGCTGGGACAGGGTAGGCGCCGGGGAGCTGTTTTTT. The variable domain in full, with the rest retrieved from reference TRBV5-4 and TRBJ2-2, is ETGVTQSPTHLIKTRGQQVTLRCSSQSGHNTVSWYQQALGQGPQFIFQYYREEENGRGNFPPRFSGLQFPNYSSELNVNALELDDSALYLCASSWDRVGAGELFFGEGSRLTVL.

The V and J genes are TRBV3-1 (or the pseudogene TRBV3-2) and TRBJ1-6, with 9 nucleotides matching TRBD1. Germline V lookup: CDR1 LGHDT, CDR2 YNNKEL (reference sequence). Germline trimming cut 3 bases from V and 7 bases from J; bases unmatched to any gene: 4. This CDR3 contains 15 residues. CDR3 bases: TGTGCCAGCAGCCACGGGACAGGGAACAATTCACCCCTCCACTTT. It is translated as CASSHGTGNNSPLHF.

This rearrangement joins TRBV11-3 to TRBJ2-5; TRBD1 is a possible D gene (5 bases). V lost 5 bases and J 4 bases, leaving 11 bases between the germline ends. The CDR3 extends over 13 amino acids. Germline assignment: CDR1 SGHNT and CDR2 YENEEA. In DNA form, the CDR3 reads TGTGCCAGCAGCCAGGGAATAGTAGAGACCCAGTACTTC. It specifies CASSQGIVETQYF.

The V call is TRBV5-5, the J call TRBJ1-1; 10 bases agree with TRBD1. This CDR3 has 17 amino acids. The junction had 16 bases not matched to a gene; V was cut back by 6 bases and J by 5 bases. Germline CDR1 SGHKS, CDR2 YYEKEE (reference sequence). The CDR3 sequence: CASTFRDRTGGGTEAFF. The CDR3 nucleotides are TGTGCCAGCACCTTCCGAGACCGGACAGGGGGAGGGACTGAAGCTTTCTTT.